The present entry profiles one T cell receptor (beta chain) with its context. These data belong to a study of blood T cell repertoires in COVID-19. Adults between about 18 and 95 years of age took part from under 25 US areas. The data were produced by immunoSEQ multiplex PCR, yet TCRdb's version contains in-frame clones alone and is incomplete. The sample has about 150,000 clones; 84% are singletons. The CDR3 is made up of 15 amino acids. Germline lookup yields CDR1 LGHNA and CDR2 YNFKEQ. Trimming at V came to 5 bases and at J to 2 bases, leaving 6 bases not matched to a gene. Sequencing was carried out using PBMCs or T cells enriched from blood (not recorded which). This sequence joins TRBV4-2 and TRBJ2-7, with 10 nucleotides matching TRBD1. This receptor was obtained from a woman in her fifties or sixties who had recovered from COVID-19. The CDR3 loop is CASSTRTGGTYEQYF. The DNA for the CDR3 is TGTGCCAGCAGCACTCGGACAGGGGGTACCTACGAGCAGTACTTC.